This entry features one T cell receptor beta chain sequence. These data come from a study of blood T cell repertoires in COVID-19. This table comes from immunoSEQ multiplex PCR, and its TCRdb copy is limited to in-frame clones, with some not included. The data contain roughly 180,000 clones, about 76% of them singletons. This CDR3 has 14 amino acids. CDR1 and CDR2 from the germline V gene are SGDLS and YYNGEE. The V end lost 0 bases, the J end lost 0 bases, and 5 bases lay between the germline ends. This clonotype was sampled from a woman aged 45-59 years with active or convalescent COVID-19. The sequenced sample consisted of peripheral blood. The chain joins TRBV9 to TRBJ2-3; unclear D gene. The CDR3 DNA sequence: TGTGCCAGCAGCGTAGGTATTAGCACAGATACGCAGTATTTT. Translation: CASSVGISTDTQYF.